This T cell receptor (beta chain) stems from a study of regulatory T cells in long-lasting Graves disease. About this clonotype: Antigen specificity is unknown.

The time point denotes: newly diagnosed GD, antithyroid drugs for less than 3 months. The authors made the TCR library using RNA they extracted from PBMCs. EDTA tubes held 8 to 10 milliliters of peripheral blood from each patient. CDR3 length: 15 residues. Germline V gene lookup returns CDR1 SGHDT and CDR2 YYEEEE. V lost 5 bases to trimming and J lost 3 bases, with 17 bases between them. Study-wide points: The study found persistent patients shared more public clonotypes (fewer than 3,000) than new patients (about 990).

In building TCR beta libraries, iRepertoire HTBI primers were used together with Arm-PCR of CDR3 regions. Authors' methods: The samples included approximately 60 TRBV and over eleven TRBJ segments. One entry per CDR3 protein results from TCRdb running MiXCR on the multiplex PCR reads. TCRdb's processing, not the authors' own work, is the source of the V and J calls. The sample has 550,000 to 700,000 distinct CDR3 sequences; 15% to 20% are singletons. The same sample was also studied in work on T cells in Graves' hyperthyroidism and ophthalmopathy. Per that study: Separation of ophthalmopathy from stable hyperthyroidism was achieved by a 13 V-J model.

The J gene is TRBJ1-1, the V gene TRBV5-6; D gene unclear. The sample consisted of peripheral blood mononuclear cells (PBMCs), taken at new diagnosis, from a patient treated with antithyroid drugs. This receptor was identified in a man in his late teens or twenties with Graves disease. CDR3: CASRKGFGSHTEAFF. The CDR3 DNA follows: TGTGCCAGCAGAAAGGGTTTCGGCAGCCACACTGAAGCTTTCTTT.